These 10 T cell receptor beta chains were sequenced from one sample in a study of lung T cells in sarcoidosis with Löfgren's syndrome. TCRdb independently ran MiXCR on the reads; one entry per CDR3 protein. The data contain around 60,000 distinct CDR3 sequences, 21% of them singletons. Specimen: CD4+ T cells from PBMCs. The source is a human donor with sarcoidosis (Löfgren's syndrome or another form), or a control subject (not recorded which).

This clonotype was picked up many times. The CDR3 sequence is CASIWREGNRQFF. As DNA, the CDR3 is TGTGCCAGCATATGGCGGGAGGGTAATAGGCAGTTCTTC. The rearrangement joins TRBV28 to TRBJ2-1; 9 positions agree with TRBD2. V lost 7 bases, J lost 12 bases, and 10 bases stayed unmatched. The CDR3 has 13 residues. Germline V gives CDR1 MDHEN, CDR2 SYDVKM.

The V call is TRBV12-3 or TRBV12-4, the J call TRBJ1-3; D not certain. Between the trimmed V and J ends, which lost 4 bases and 2 bases, there was a span of 12 bases. The CDR3 has 15 amino acids. Here the CDR3 reads CASSSDGRAGNTIYF. The CDR3 DNA reads as TGTGCCAGCAGTTCGGACGGAAGAGCTGGAAACACCATATATTTT.

This clonotype was seen repeatedly, ten times or more. The J gene is TRBJ1-1, the V gene TRBV20-1; a possible D gene is TRBD1 (5 bases). Germline V lookup: CDR1 DFQATT, CDR2 SNEGSKA (reference sequence). With 5 bases removed from V and 3 bases from J, the gap between germline ends came to 13 bases. The CDR3 sequence is 13 residues long. The CDR3 DNA is TGCAGTGCTCCCGGGGCGTTCCACACTGAAGCTTTCTTT. Translation: CSAPGAFHTEAFF.

The V call is TRBV29-1, the J call TRBJ1-2, with 8 bases aligning to TRBD1. The CDR3 consists of 13 residues. V was clipped by 7 bases and J by 3 bases; unmatched bases: 7. From germline, CDR1 is SQVTM and CDR2 ANQGSEA. Here the CDR3 DNA reads TGCAGCGCCCGGACAGGGTACGACTATGGCTACACCTTC. Its protein product is CSARTGYDYGYTF.

The chain recombines TRBV11-1 with TRBJ2-1; 7 bases align to TRBD2. V gave up 5 bases and J gave up 9 bases; unmatched junction bases: 10. The germline CDR1 and CDR2 sequences are SGHAT and FQDESV (reference sequence). The CDR3 length is 14 residues. In DNA, the CDR3 is TGTGCCAGCAGCAAAGGGCGGGAGATGAGTGAGCAGTTCTTC. Translated, it gives CASSKGREMSEQFF.

Comments on this clonotype: The junction does not match germline at one end; this may be a read error. This chain uses TRBV10-3 with TRBJ1-1; D uncertain. CDR1 is ENHRY and CDR2 is SYGVKD in the germline V gene. This CDR3 comprises 14 residues. CDR3 DNA: TGTGCCGTCAGTGAGCGGGAGGGTGACACTGAAGCTTTCTTT. Protein: CAVSEREGDTEAFF.

J is TRBJ2-7 and V is TRBV2, with 7 bases lining up with TRBD2. The length of the CDR3 is 17 residues. Germline lookup yields CDR1 SNHLY and CDR2 FYNNEI. Germline trimming cut 3 bases from V and 1 base from J; bases unmatched to any gene: 12. The CDR3 DNA reads as TGTGCCAGCAGTGACTCTCCTCGCGGGAGCCCTTCCTACGAGCAGTACTTC. This translates into CASSDSPRGSPSYEQYF.

This clonotype showed up many times. The rearrangement joins TRBV28 to TRBJ1-4; D unclear. Per the germline V gene, CDR1 is MDHEN and CDR2 is SYDVKM. This CDR3 contains 15 residues. Trimming removed 4 bases from V and 0 bases from J, with 9 bases in between. CDR3 amino acids: CASSSPSATNEKLFF. CDR3 DNA sequence: TGTGCCAGCAGTTCCCCCTCCGCAACTAATGAAAAACTGTTTTTT.

Notes on this clonotype: A much larger clone sits a single nucleotide away, making a read error possible. This rearrangement joins TRBV20-1 to TRBJ2-5, with 9 bases identical to TRBD2. Germline V CDR1 and CDR2: DFQATT, SNEGSKA (reference sequence). The CDR3 extends over 15 amino acids. V lost 5 bases to trimming and J lost 7 bases; unmatched junction nucleotides: 14. The CDR3 is CSAPLISGSLGTQYF. The DNA of the CDR3 is TGCAGTGCTCCCCTGATTAGCGGGAGTCTCGGGACCCAGTACTTC.

The V gene is TRBV19, the J gene TRBJ2-3, with 12 bases lining up with TRBD2. The CDR3 extends over 18 amino acids. The germline V gene encodes CDR1 LNHDA and CDR2 SQIVND (reference sequence). V was pared by 2 bases and J by 4 bases, with 10 bases of the junction left unmatched. The CDR3 reads CASSIWLAGGPSADTQYF. CDR3 DNA: TGTGCCAGTAGTATATGGCTAGCGGGAGGGCCTAGTGCAGATACGCAGTATTTT.